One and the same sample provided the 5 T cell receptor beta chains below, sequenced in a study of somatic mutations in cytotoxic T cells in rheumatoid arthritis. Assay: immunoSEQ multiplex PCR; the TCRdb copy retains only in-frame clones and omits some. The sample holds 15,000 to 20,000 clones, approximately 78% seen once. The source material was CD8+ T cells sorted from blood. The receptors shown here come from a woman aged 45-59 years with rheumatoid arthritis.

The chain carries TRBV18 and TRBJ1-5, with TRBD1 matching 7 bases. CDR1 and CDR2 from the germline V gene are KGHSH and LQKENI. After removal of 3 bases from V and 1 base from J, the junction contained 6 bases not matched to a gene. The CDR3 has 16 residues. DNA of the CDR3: TGTGCCAGCTCACCTACAGGGGCACAAAGCAATCAGCCCCAGCATTTT. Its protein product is CASSPTGAQSNQPQHF.

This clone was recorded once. The CDR3 nucleotides are TGTGCCAGCAGTGAACCGACCGACAGGGCAGCTAATGAAAAACTGTTTTTT. Translated, it gives CASSEPTDRAANEKLFF. The chain recombines TRBV25-1 with TRBJ1-4; 7 bases line up with TRBD1. Germline lookup yields CDR1 MGHDK and CDR2 SYGVNS. The length of the CDR3 is 17 residues. V dropped 2 bases and J dropped 3; count of bases not matched to a gene: 9.

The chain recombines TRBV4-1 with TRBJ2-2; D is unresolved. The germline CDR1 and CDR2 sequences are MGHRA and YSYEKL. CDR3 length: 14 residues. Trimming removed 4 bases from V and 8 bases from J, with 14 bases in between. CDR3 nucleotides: TGCGCCAGCAGCCGAGAAGCCGGAGAGGGGGAGCTGTTTTTT. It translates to CASSREAGEGELFF.

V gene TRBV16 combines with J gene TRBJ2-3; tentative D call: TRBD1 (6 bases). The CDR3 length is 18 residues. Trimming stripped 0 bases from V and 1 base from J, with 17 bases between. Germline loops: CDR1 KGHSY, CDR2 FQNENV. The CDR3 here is CASSQSRQGKWGTDTQYF. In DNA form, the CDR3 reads TGTGCCAGCAGCCAATCACGTCAGGGGAAGTGGGGCACAGATACGCAGTATTTT.

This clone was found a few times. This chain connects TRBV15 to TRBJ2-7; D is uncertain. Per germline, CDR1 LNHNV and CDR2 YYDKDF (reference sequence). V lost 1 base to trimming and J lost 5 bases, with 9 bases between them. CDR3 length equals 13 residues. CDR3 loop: CATSRGVGHEQYF. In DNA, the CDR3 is TGTGCCACCAGCAGAGGGGTGGGCCACGAGCAGTACTTC.